This T cell receptor beta chain is from a study of Ad26.COV2.S vaccination and SARS-CoV-2 variants. The V and J ends lost 1 base and 2 bases, in that order; junction bases with no gene match: 10. Germline V gene sequence: CDR1 SGDLS, CDR2 YYNGEE. The CDR3 loop spans 17 amino acids. Method: immunoSEQ multiplex PCR; TCRdb's copy keeps in-frame clones and lacks some. This sample has about 440,000 clones, with roughly 85% found just once. Treatment denoted: some 19 received Ad26.COV2.S at low or high dose, single or two shots; 5 received placebo; per-sample allocation not given. Sampling was done on day 63 after the first vaccine or placebo injection.

The sequenced sample was peripheral blood, obtained in a trial of Ad26.COV2.S vaccine versus placebo. The sequence was obtained from a person aged 18 to 65 who received the Ad26.COV2.S COVID-19 vaccine or a placebo. The V gene is TRBV9, the J gene TRBJ2-3, with 7 bases matching TRBD2. In DNA form, the CDR3 reads TGTGCCAGCAGCGTACGGGGAGGGCCCATCTCCACAGATACGCAGTATTTT. This encodes CASSVRGGPISTDTQYF.